A single sample is the source of the 11 T cell receptor beta chains below, sequenced in a study of OX40 agonist ivuxolimab in advanced cancers. Profiled with immunoSEQ multiplex PCR; TCRdb holds only in-frame clones, not every one. The sample consists of under 65,000 clones, 80% to 90% of them appearing once. The starting material was CD4+ or CD8+ T cells sorted from blood, obtained in a trial of the OX40 agonist ivuxolimab. These receptors came from an adult with an advanced solid tumor such as melanoma, head and neck, liver or kidney cancer.

The CDR3 reads CASSLEGQSSYNSPLHF. The CDR3 region has the DNA TGTGCCAGCAGTTTGGAGGGACAGAGCTCCTATAATTCACCCCTCCACTTT. The J gene is TRBJ1-6, the V gene TRBV7-2; 7 nucleotides match TRBD1. The CDR3 sequence is 17 residues long. The ends lost 6 bases at V and 0 bases at J; junction bases unmatched: 8. Germline-derived CDR1 and CDR2 are SGHTA and FQGNSA.

This clone has only a few counts. The genes are TRBV10-2 and TRBJ1-1; tentative D call: TRBD1 (6 bases). This CDR3 is 13 amino acids long. CDR1 WSHSY and CDR2 SAAADI come from the germline V gene. V gave up 9 bases and J gave up 1 base, with 12 bases separating them. CDR3 in DNA: TGCGCCAGTTGGACAGCCGGGAACACTGAAGCTTTCTTT. Amino acid sequence: CASWTAGNTEAFF.

The V call is TRBV6-5, the J call TRBJ2-5; TRBD1 aligns across 7 bases. Germline-derived CDR1 and CDR2 are MNHEY and SVGAGI. V was clipped by 5 bases and J by 3 bases; unmatched bases: 3. This CDR3 is 13 amino acids long. The DNA for the CDR3 is TGTGCCAGCAGTATCGGACAGGAAGAGACCCAGTACTTC. Amino acid sequence: CASSIGQEETQYF.

V usage is TRBV2 and J usage is TRBJ1-1; 11 bases align to TRBD1. This CDR3 is 15 amino acids long. From germline, CDR1 is SNHLY and CDR2 FYNNEI. The J segment lost 6 bases and the V segment lost 6 bases, leaving 9 bases of the junction unmatched. The CDR3 sequence: CASSRGQGVLAEAFF. The CDR3, as DNA: TGTGCCAGCAGCCGGGGACAGGGGGTATTGGCTGAAGCTTTCTTT.

The gene calls are TRBV7-9 and TRBJ2-5; D remains unclear. This CDR3 region has 13 residues. Looked up from germline, CDR1 is SEHNR and CDR2 is FQNEAQ (reference sequence). Trimming left V 5 bases short and J 5 bases short, with 12 bases between. In DNA form, the CDR3 reads TGTGCCAGCAGCCTAAGGGAATACGAGACCCAGTACTTC. Translating it yields CASSLREYETQYF.

For the CDR3, the DNA is TGCGCCAGCAGCCAAGAGGTGGGGAAAGCTTCAGATACGCAGTATTTT. Translating it yields CASSQEVGKASDTQYF. The rearrangement links TRBV4-3 to TRBJ2-3; no definite D call. V lost 0 bases and J lost 4, with 14 bases in between. CDR1 and CDR2 from the germline V gene are LGHNA and YSLEER. The CDR3 has 16 residues.

V gene TRBV28 combines with J gene TRBJ2-7, with D possibly TRBD1 on 5 matching bases. CDR3 length: 14 residues. V was trimmed by 5 bases and J by 2 bases, leaving 13 bases between them. CDR1 and CDR2 from the germline V gene are MDHEN and SYDVKM. CDR3 protein: CASSNQGLTYEQYF. DNA of the CDR3: TGTGCCAGCAGTAATCAGGGTTTAACCTACGAGCAGTACTTC.

V is TRBV7-9 and J is TRBJ1-4; 7 nucleotides line up with TRBD1. Germline V lookup: CDR1 SEHNR, CDR2 FQNEAQ (reference sequence). The CDR3 is made up of 14 amino acids. V lost 6 bases and J lost 8; bases outside the gene matches: 9. This CDR3 reads CASSLGTDGEKLFF. The DNA for the CDR3 is TGTGCCAGCAGTCTCGGGACAGATGGAGAAAAACTGTTTTTT.

The rearrangement uses TRBV4-1 and TRBJ2-3; 10 bases match TRBD1. This CDR3 spans 18 amino acids. V lost 5 bases, J lost 4 bases, and 15 bases stayed unmatched. The germline V gene has CDR1 MGHRA and CDR2 YSYEKL. The CDR3: CASSYDHSGQGMADTQYF. The CDR3 DNA follows: TGCGCCAGCAGCTACGATCATTCGGGACAGGGGATGGCAGATACGCAGTATTTT.

The chain recombines TRBV6-6 with TRBJ1-3; D not resolved. CDR1 and CDR2 from the germline V gene are MNHNY and SVGAGI (reference sequence). Trimming left V 0 bases short and J 1 base short, with 7 bases between. This CDR3 is 15 amino acids long. CDR3 nucleotides: TGTGCCAGCAGTTACTCGAGGGTATCTGGAAACACCATATATTTT. Translated, it gives CASSYSRVSGNTIYF.

The chain is built from TRBV2 and TRBJ2-7; 12 bases line up with TRBD2. CDR3 length equals 14 residues. V lost 8 bases to trimming and J lost 5 bases; unmatched junction nucleotides: 7. Germline loops: CDR1 SNHLY, CDR2 FYNNEI. This CDR3 reads CASVTSGSIHEQYF. CDR3 nucleotide sequence: TGTGCCAGCGTGACTAGCGGGAGCATCCACGAGCAGTACTTC.